A selection of T cell receptor beta chains follows, all from one sample in a study of shared clonotypes between healthy human individuals. Measured with immunoSEQ multiplex PCR; TCRdb has only the in-frame clones, and not every one. Of around 620,000 clones in the sample, 90% to 95% are singletons; the top ten hold around 0.11%. The material sequenced was naive CD8+ T cells sorted from blood. These receptor sequences come from a woman aged 25 to 39 in good health. CDR3s include the opening cysteine and the closing phenylalanine or tryptophan. The order of the fields is D gene, clone size, V gene, CDR3 protein. A D gene is named only where the DNA matches it firmly. Only some rows state a clone size, as once, few, many or a class for expanded clones.

D: TRBD1
size: NA
V: TRBV14
CDR3: CASSQVLDDRGAYNYGYTF

D: NA
size: NA
V: TRBV14
CDR3: CASSQDFRGGEAFF

D: TRBD2
size: NA
V: TRBV7-9
CDR3: CASSPPRGEGYNEQFF

D: NA
size: NA
V: TRBV21-1
CDR3: CASSKGGGAEGNTIYF

D: NA
size: NA
V: TRBV27
CDR3: CASSHGGEKLFF

D: NA
size: NA
V: TRBV6-6
CDR3: CASSYTESRRTEAFF

D: NA
size: NA
V: TRBV27
CDR3: CASSLGGSSEQYF

D: TRBD1
size: NA
V: TRBV29-1
CDR3: CRVYASRDRGLTFGYEQYF

D: TRBD2
size: once
V: TRBV6-5
CDR3: CASSLTSGTGELFF

D: TRBD2
size: NA
V: TRBV6-4
CDR3: CASSDYGGRWADTQYF

D: NA
size: NA
V: TRBV7-9
CDR3: CASSSNREGVYPYEQYF

D: NA
size: NA
V: TRBV28
CDR3: CASSDRITYNSPLHF

D: TRBD2
size: once
V: TRBV4-1
CDR3: CASSQGGLAASYEQYF

D: NA
size: few
V: TRBV5-4
CDR3: CASKNWGGRIDTEAFF

D: NA
size: NA
V: TRBV5-1
CDR3: CASSLGRANTEAFF

D: NA
size: NA
V: TRBV29-1
CDR3: CSVVEVRTNVLTF

D: NA
size: NA
V: TRBV7-9
CDR3: CASSLTVSSYNEQFF

D: NA
size: NA
V: TRBV2
CDR3: CASSDRGITEAFF

D: NA
size: NA
V: TRBV28
CDR3: CASLPRDTSSGNTIYF

D: NA
size: NA
V: TRBV9
CDR3: CASSPGVEQYF

D: NA
size: NA
V: TRBV28
CDR3: CASNSGHGGGPQHF

D: NA
size: NA
V: TRBV30
CDR3: CAWSQGTPGNQPQHF